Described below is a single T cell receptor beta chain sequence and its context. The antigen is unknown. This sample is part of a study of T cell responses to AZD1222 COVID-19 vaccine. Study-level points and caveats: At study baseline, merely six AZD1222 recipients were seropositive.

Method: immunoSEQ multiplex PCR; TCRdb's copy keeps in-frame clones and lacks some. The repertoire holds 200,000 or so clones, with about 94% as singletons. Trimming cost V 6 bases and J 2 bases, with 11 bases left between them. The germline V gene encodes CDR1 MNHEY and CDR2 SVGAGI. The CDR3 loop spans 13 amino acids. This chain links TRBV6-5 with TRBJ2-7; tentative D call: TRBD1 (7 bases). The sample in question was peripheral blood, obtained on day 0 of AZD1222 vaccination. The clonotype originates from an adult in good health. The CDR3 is CASRRDSTYEQYF. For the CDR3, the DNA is TGTGCCAGCAGGCGGGACAGTACCTACGAGCAGTACTTC.